This T cell receptor beta chain was sequenced during a study of cytomegalovirus exposure and HLA in healthy donors. General study results and limits: According to the study, approximately 150 TCR beta chains were cytomegalovirus-associated. Sequence variants that were highly shared formed a cluster that was likely a sequencing artifact. A later analysis reported that several of the most significant clusters appeared to be linked to common viral pathogens, among them Epstein-Barr virus.

The PCR was carried out with 60 Vbeta primers and 13 Jbeta primers. Sequencing was performed with immunoSEQ multiplex PCR; in TCRdb, only in-frame clones are kept and a portion is missing. The sample consists of 110,000 to 150,000 clones, over 65% of them appearing once. The germline V gene encodes CDR1 SGHDT and CDR2 YYEEEE. The CDR3 contains 13 residues. The J segment lost 6 bases and the V segment lost 3 bases, leaving 5 bases of the junction unmatched. In this sample, this clone turned up a few times. Its antigen is currently unknown. V is TRBV5-6 and J is TRBJ1-1, with TRBD1 identical over 7 bases. This receptor was obtained from a female donor in good health and CMV-seronegative. The sample consisted of PBMCs. CDR3 sequence: CASSSDRAPEAFF. The CDR3 nucleotides read TGTGCCAGCAGCTCAGACAGGGCTCCTGAAGCTTTCTTT.